This T cell receptor (beta chain) was recovered during a study of regulatory T cells in long-lasting Graves disease. This clonotype showed up many times. V dropped 6 bases and J dropped 4 bases, with 16 bases sitting between them. This CDR3 has 15 amino acids. This sample's time point: newly diagnosed GD, antithyroid drugs for less than 3 months. PBMC RNA served as the TCR library source. Patients met American Thyroid Association criteria for Graves' disease. Combining iRepertoire HTBI primers with Arm-PCR of CDR3 regions, the authors built TCR beta libraries. MiXCR, run by TCRdb on the multiplex PCR reads, gives a single entry per CDR3 protein. Counted here are roughly 430,000 distinct CDR3 sequences, about a sixth occurring once; the ten biggest clones make up roughly 10%. Another study also made use of these data, one on T cells in Graves' hyperthyroidism and ophthalmopathy. This second study notes: Criteria for exclusion of patients were uncontrolled infection, other autoimmune disease, pregnancy or lactation. Researchers ran a first-round RT-PCR on the TCR CDR3 using the HTBI primer set.

The clonotype comes from a woman in her twenties or thirties with Graves disease. The rearrangement uses TRBV12-3 or TRBV12-4 and TRBJ1-5; tentatively, D is TRBD1 (5 bases). The source was peripheral blood mononuclear cells (PBMCs), collected at new diagnosis, from a patient treated with antithyroid drugs. The CDR3 loop is CASRKEGLSNQPQHF. CDR3 nucleotides: TGTGCCAGCAGAAAAGAGGGGCTTAGTAATCAGCCCCAGCATTTT.